These T cell receptor beta chains were read from a single sample in a study of T cells in Graves' hyperthyroidism and ophthalmopathy. TCRdb redid the calling of the multiplex PCR reads with MiXCR, one entry per CDR3 protein. The sample lists 34,000 or so distinct CDR3 sequences, about 53% seen once, with roughly 25% in the top ten. Sequenced: blood. These receptors were obtained from a woman aged 35 to 49 with Graves' ophthalmopathy. Each CDR3 is given with its conserved first and last residue. The D gene is left open where the match is weak. Expanded clones are given a class, and other clones once, few, many or no size at all.

v_gene	j_gene	abundance	d_gene	CDR3aa	CDR3nt
TRBV29-1	TRBJ2-7	many	TRBD2	CSVEDIWAGRAPQEQYF	TGCAGCGTTGAAGATATTTGGGCAGGGAGGGCCCCGCAGGAGCAGTACTTC
TRBV11-2	TRBJ1-2	many	-	CASSLSSGAGYGYTF	TGTGCCAGCAGCTTATCGTCCGGGGCAGGCTATGGCTACACCTTC
TRBV9	TRBJ2-3	-	-	CASSPQPGTDTQYF	TGTGCCAGCAGCCCCCAGCCGGGAACAGATACGCAGTATTTT
TRBV15	TRBJ1-4	-	TRBD1	CATSRGQGSTNEKLFF	TGTGCCACCAGCCGAGGACAGGGTTCAACTAATGAAAAACTGTTTTTT
TRBV6-5	TRBJ1-2	few	-	CASRPWGGGAVPHYGYTF	TGTGCCAGCAGACCCTGGGGGGGGGGCGCGGTGCCCCACTATGGCTACACCTTC
TRBV9	TRBJ2-3	many	TRBD2	CASSGTSGGFGSTDTQYF	TGTGCCAGCAGCGGGACTAGCGGGGGTTTCGGGAGCACAGATACGCAGTATTTT
TRBV12-3/TRBV12-4	TRBJ1-1	many	-	CASRSGTVIANTEAFF	TGTGCCAGCAGATCCGGGACGGTAATCGCGAACACTGAAGCTTTCTTT
TRBV6-2/TRBV6-3	TRBJ2-7	many	-	CASIGGHGTPLPYEQYF	TGTGCCAGCATTGGTGGGCACGGGACACCGCTTCCCTACGAGCAGTACTTC
TRBV25-1	TRBJ2-1	once	TRBD1	CASSLAGTGVNEQFF	TGTGCCAGCAGCTTGGCCGGGACAGGGGTGAATGAGCAGTTCTTC
TRBV4-2	TRBJ1-2	many	-	CASSQAWEPNYGYTF	TGTGCCAGCAGCCAAGCTTGGGAACCTAACTATGGCTACACCTTC
TRBV7-9	TRBJ2-2	-	-	CASSPRGDRNTGELFF	TGTGCCAGCAGCCCGAGGGGGGACCGAAACACCGGGGAGCTGTTTTTT
TRBV2	TRBJ2-2	-	TRBD2	CASSGRLAGGTGELFF	TGTGCCAGCAGTGGTAGGCTAGCGGGGGGTACCGGGGAGCTGTTTTTT
TRBV20-1	TRBJ2-7	-	TRBD1	CSASTGGYEQYF	TGCAGTGCCTCGACAGGGGGCTACGAGCAGTACTTC
TRBV15	TRBJ2-1	-	TRBD2	CATSRARLAGGKNEQFF	TGTGCCACCAGTAGAGCGAGACTAGCGGGGGGGAAAAATGAGCAGTTCTTC
TRBV6-2/TRBV6-3	TRBJ2-7	many	TRBD2	CASSSFLLAGRYEQYF	TGTGCCAGCAGTTCCTTCCTACTAGCGGGACGCTACGAGCAGTACTTC
TRBV6-1	TRBJ1-2	many	-	CASRGPPDYGYTF	TGTGCCAGCAGGGGACCGCCGGATTATGGCTACACCTTC
TRBV7-2	TRBJ1-1	-	-	CASTPEAANTEAFF	TGCGCCAGCACCCCCGAGGCGGCTAACACTGAAGCTTTCTTT
TRBV30	TRBJ1-1	few	-	CAWSVEGGTEAFF	TGTGCCTGGAGTGTGGAAGGAGGCACTGAAGCTTTCTTT
TRBV20-1	TRBJ2-7	-	-	CSARGRSDYEQYF	TGCAGTGCTAGAGGGCGGTCGGACTACGAGCAGTACTTC
TRBV12-3/TRBV12-4	TRBJ2-5	-	TRBD1	CASSFGQGTQYF	TGTGCCAGCAGTTTTGGACAGGGGACCCAGTACTTC
TRBV5-1	TRBJ2-3	many	TRBD2	CASSESALAASTDTQYF	TGCGCCAGCAGCGAGTCTGCCCTAGCGGCAAGCACAGATACGCAGTATTTT
TRBV6-5	TRBJ2-1	many	TRBD2	CASSPPVAGGGEQFF	TGTGCCAGCAGCCCCCCGGTAGCGGGGGGTGGAGAGCAGTTCTTC
TRBV7-2	TRBJ2-7	many	TRBD2	CASTQKSSGHASYEQYF	TGTGCCAGCACCCAGAAGTCTAGCGGGCATGCCTCCTACGAGCAGTACTTC
TRBV5-4	TRBJ2-2	-	TRBD1	CASRNKGQARPGELFF	TGTGCCAGCAGGAATAAGGGACAGGCTAGACCCGGGGAGCTGTTTTTT
TRBV9	TRBJ2-1	many	TRBD2	CASSVVGAGGYNEQLF	TGTGCCAGCAGCGTAGTGGGAGCGGGGGGGTACAATGAGCAGCTCTTC
TRBV12-3/TRBV12-4	TRBJ2-7	-	TRBD1	CASTRQGTGKQYF	TGTGCCAGCACCCGACAGGGGACAGGCAAGCAGTACTTC
TRBV5-1	TRBJ2-1	many	TRBD2	CASSVNTGTSGTNEQFF	TGCGCCAGCAGCGTAAATACCGGGACTAGCGGGACCAATGAGCAGTTCTTC
TRBV9	TRBJ1-5	-	TRBD1	CASSGTGGQPQHF	TGTGCCAGCAGCGGGACAGGGGGCCAGCCCCAGCATTTT
TRBV6-4	TRBJ2-6	-	-	CASSAGANVLTF	TGTGCCAGCAGTGCAGGGGCGAACGTCCTGACTTTC
TRBV27	TRBJ1-1	-	-	CASSLFAGMNTEAFF	TGTGCCAGCAGTTTATTCGCAGGGATGAACACTGAAGCTTTCTTT
TRBV7-2	TRBJ2-5	-	TRBD1	CASSQGQGGQTQYF	TGTGCCAGCAGCCAGGGACAGGGGGGACAGACCCAGTACTTC
TRBV7-9	TRBJ2-1	-	TRBD2	CASKASGGGTSVHEQFF	TGTGCCAGCAAGGCTAGCGGGGGGGGGACTAGCGTCCATGAGCAGTTCTTC
TRBV7-3	TRBJ2-2	-	-	CASSLQAGGVQTGELFF	TGTGCCAGCAGCTTACAAGCTGGAGGGGTCCAAACCGGGGAGCTGTTTTTT
TRBV9	TRBJ2-3	many	-	CASSVGVGDFTDTQYF	TGTGCCAGCAGCGTAGGGGTAGGAGATTTCACAGATACGCAGTATTTT
TRBV28	TRBJ2-2	-	TRBD2	CASSRLAGETGELFF	TGTGCCAGCAGTAGACTAGCGGGGGAAACCGGGGAGCTGTTTTTT
TRBV24-1	TRBJ2-3	-	TRBD2	CATSDSASGGAYTQYF	TGTGCCACCAGTGATTCGGCTAGCGGGGGGGCTTATACGCAGTATTTT
TRBV2	TRBJ1-4	-	-	CASSQGLDNEKLFF	TGTGCCAGCAGCCAAGGACTGGATAATGAAAAACTGTTTTTT
TRBV7-2	TRBJ2-1	-	-	CASSSHYFINEQFF	TGTGCCAGCAGCTCCCACTACTTCATCAATGAGCAGTTCTTC
TRBV6-5	TRBJ2-6	-	TRBD1	CASRGRTGVPSGANVLTF	TGTGCCAGCAGGGGGCGGACAGGGGTTCCCTCTGGGGCCAACGTCCTGACTTTC
TRBV24-1	TRBJ2-4	-	-	CATSGQTKNIQYF	TGTGCCACCAGTGGACAGACCAAAAACATTCAGTACTTC
TRBV29-1	TRBJ2-1	-	-	CSVEDVTTSHDEQFF	TGCAGCGTTGAAGATGTCACTACTTCCCACGATGAGCAGTTCTTC
TRBV6-2/TRBV6-3	TRBJ1-2	many	TRBD1	CASRGTVNYGYTF	TGTGCCAGCAGGGGGACAGTAAACTATGGCTACACCTTC
TRBV16	TRBJ2-2	-	-	CASSQAGTVGTGELFF	TGTGCCAGCAGCCAGGCCGGGACTGTCGGCACCGGGGAGCTGTTTTTT
TRBV11-3	TRBJ1-4	-	TRBD1	CASSLTARDRGFANEKLFF	TGTGCCAGCAGCTTAACGGCCCGGGACAGGGGATTTGCTAATGAAAAACTGTTTTTT
TRBV7-9	TRBJ2-5	-	TRBD1	CASSFRDRGRETQYF	TGTGCCAGCAGCTTCCGGGACAGGGGGCGAGAGACCCAGTACTTC